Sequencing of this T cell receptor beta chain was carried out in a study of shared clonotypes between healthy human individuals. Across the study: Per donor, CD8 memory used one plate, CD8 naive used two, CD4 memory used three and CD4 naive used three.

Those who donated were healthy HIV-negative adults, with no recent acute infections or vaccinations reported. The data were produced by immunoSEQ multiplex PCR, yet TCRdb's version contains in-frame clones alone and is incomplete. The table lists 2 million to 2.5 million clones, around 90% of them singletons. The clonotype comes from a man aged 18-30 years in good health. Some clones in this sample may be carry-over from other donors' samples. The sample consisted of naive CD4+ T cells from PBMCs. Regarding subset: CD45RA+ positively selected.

This CDR3 reads CASSRGQAFTGELFF. Written as DNA, the CDR3 is TGTGCCAGCAGCCGTGGACAGGCGTTCACCGGGGAGCTGTTTTTT. The rearrangement uses TRBV7-2 and TRBJ2-2, with 7 bases fitting TRBD1. The CDR3 covers 15 residues. Losses at the gene ends were 5 bases for V and 4 bases for J; bases not matched to a gene: 7. Germline lookup yields CDR1 SGHTA and CDR2 FQGNSA.